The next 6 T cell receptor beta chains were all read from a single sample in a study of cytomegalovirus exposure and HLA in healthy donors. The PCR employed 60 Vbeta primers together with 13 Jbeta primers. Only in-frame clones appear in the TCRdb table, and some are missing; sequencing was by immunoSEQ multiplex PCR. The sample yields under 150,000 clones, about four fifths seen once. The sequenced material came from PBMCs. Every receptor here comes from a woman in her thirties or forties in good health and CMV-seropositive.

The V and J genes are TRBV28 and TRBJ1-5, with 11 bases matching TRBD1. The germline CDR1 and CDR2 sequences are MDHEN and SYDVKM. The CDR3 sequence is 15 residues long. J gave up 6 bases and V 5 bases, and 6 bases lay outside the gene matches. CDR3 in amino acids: CASSRRTGGFQPQHF. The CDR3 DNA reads TGTGCCAGCAGTCGCCGGACAGGGGGCTTTCAGCCCCAGCATTTT.

The chain's CDR3 is CASSENRAETQYF. In DNA form, the CDR3 reads TGTGCCAGCAGTGAGAACAGGGCGGAGACCCAGTACTTC. The chain has TRBV6-1 and TRBJ2-5; tentatively, D is TRBD1 (6 bases). V was clipped by 3 bases and J by 5 bases, with 10 bases between them. Per the germline V gene, CDR1 is MNHNS and CDR2 is SASEGT. This CDR3 has 13 residues.

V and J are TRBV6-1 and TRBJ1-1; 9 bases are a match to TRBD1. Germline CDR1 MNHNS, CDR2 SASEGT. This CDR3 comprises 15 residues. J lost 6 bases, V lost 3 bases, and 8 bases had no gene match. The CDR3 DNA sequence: TGTGCCAGCAGTGATCCGGGACAGGGCTTCGCTGAAGCTTTCTTT. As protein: CASSDPGQGFAEAFF.

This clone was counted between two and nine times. The CDR3 region is CASSDPRTSSGEKLFF. In DNA form, the CDR3 reads TGTGCCAGCAGTGATCCCCGGACTAGTTCGGGGGAAAAACTGTTTTTT. The V call is TRBV25-1, the J call TRBJ1-4; the D is unclear. The CDR3 runs to 16 residues. Germline values: CDR1 MGHDK, CDR2 SYGVNS. The V gene lost 3 bases and the J gene lost 8 bases, with 19 bases spanning the gap.

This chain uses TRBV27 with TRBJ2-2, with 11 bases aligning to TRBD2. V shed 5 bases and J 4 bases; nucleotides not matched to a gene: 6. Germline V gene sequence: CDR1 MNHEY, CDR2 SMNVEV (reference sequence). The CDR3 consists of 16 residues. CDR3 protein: CASSLAGGLGTGELFF. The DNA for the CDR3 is TGTGCCAGCAGTCTAGCGGGAGGATTGGGCACCGGGGAGCTGTTTTTT.

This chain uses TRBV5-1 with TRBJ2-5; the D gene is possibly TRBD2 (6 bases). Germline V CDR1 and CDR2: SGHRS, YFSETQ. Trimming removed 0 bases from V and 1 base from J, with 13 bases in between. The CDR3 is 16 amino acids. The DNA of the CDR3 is TGCGCCAGCAGCTTGGGGGGAGGTAGACTCCAAGAGACCCAGTACTTC. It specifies CASSLGGGRLQETQYF.